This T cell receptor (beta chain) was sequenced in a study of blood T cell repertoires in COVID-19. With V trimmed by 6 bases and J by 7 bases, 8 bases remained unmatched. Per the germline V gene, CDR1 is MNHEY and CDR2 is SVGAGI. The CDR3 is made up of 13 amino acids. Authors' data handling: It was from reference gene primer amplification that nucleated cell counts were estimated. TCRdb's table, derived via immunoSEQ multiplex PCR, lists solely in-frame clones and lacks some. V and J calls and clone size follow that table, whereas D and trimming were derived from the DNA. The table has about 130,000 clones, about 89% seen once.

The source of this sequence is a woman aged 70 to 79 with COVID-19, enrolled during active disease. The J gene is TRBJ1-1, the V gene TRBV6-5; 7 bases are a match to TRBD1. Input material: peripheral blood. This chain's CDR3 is CASSLDRDREAFF. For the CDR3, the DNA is TGTGCCAGCAGCCTAGACAGGGACCGTGAAGCTTTCTTT.